This entry lists 3 T cell receptor beta chains sequenced from one sample in a study of shared clonotypes between healthy human individuals. CD45RO-negative CD8 cells positively selected for CCR7 made up the naive population, which excluded terminally differentiated effector memory CD45RA+ cells. The table came from immunoSEQ multiplex PCR; TCRdb's copy has only in-frame clones and leaves some out. The table records roughly 850,000 clones, approximately 96% of them present only once. Sequenced material: naive CD8+ T cells sorted from blood. The origin of the receptors is a young man in good health.

Remarks on this clone: Distinct nucleotide sequences in the sample also encode this CDR3. This chain joins TRBV7-9 and TRBJ2-7, with 9 bases that match TRBD2. The germline V gene encodes CDR1 SEHNR and CDR2 FQNEAQ (reference sequence). The V gene end was trimmed by 5 bases and the J gene end by 0 bases; junction bases not matched to a gene: 2. The CDR3 consists of 14 residues. The CDR3: CASSRTSDSYEQYF. DNA for the CDR3: TGTGCCAGCAGCCGGACTAGCGACTCCTACGAGCAGTACTTC.

This clone was observed once. The rearrangement joins TRBV7-9 to TRBJ2-7; 7 bases match TRBD1. The CDR3 contains 15 residues. The germline gives CDR1 SEHNR, CDR2 FQNEAQ (reference sequence). The V gene end was trimmed by 6 bases and the J gene end by 2 bases; junction bases not matched to a gene: 10. CDR3 nucleotides: TGTGCCAGCAGAGCCGCGACAGGGAAGACCTACGAGCAGTACTTC. Protein sequence: CASRAATGKTYEQYF.

The V gene is TRBV6-8, the J gene TRBJ2-5, with TRBD2 as a possible D gene (5 bases). The germline V gene encodes CDR1 MNHGY and CDR2 SAAAGT. The CDR3 covers 13 residues. Trimming left V 5 bases short and J 6 bases short, with 13 bases between. The CDR3 is CASSAPRGKTQYF. The CDR3 bases are TGTGCCAGCAGTGCCCCTAGAGGGAAGACCCAGTACTTC.